The rows below give T cell receptor beta chains drawn from one sample of a study of cytomegalovirus exposure and HLA in healthy donors. This table comes from immunoSEQ multiplex PCR, and its TCRdb copy is limited to in-frame clones, with some not included. The table has some 150,000 clones, roughly 80% seen once. Sequences were obtained from PBMCs. These receptor sequences come from a woman aged 50 to 60 in good health and CMV-seropositive. Each CDR3 is given with its conserved first and last residue. Fields, in order: D gene, J gene, V gene, CDR3 length, clone size, CDR3 protein, CDR3 DNA. The D gene is left open where the match is weak. Expanded clones are given a class, and other clones once, few, many or no size at all.

>TRBD1|TRBJ1-2|TRBV2|12|-
CASSDRGRGYTF
TGTGCCAGCAGTGACAGGGGGCGTGGCTACACCTTC
>TRBD1|TRBJ2-2|TRBV19|14|few
CASSARTGGGELFF
TGTGCCAGTAGTGCCCGGACAGGGGGCGGGGAGCTGTTTTTT
>-|TRBJ2-3|TRBV7-9|13|-
CASSVRGTDTQYF
TGTGCCAGCAGCGTGCGGGGTACAGATACGCAGTATTTT
>-|TRBJ2-1|TRBV19|15|-
CASSTRLSSYNEQFF
TGTGCCAGTAGTACTAGGTTATCCTCCTACAATGAGCAGTTCTTC
>-|TRBJ1-2|TRBV5-1|14|-
CASSLTDRSYGYTF
TGCGCCAGCAGCTTGACAGACAGAAGCTATGGCTACACCTTC
>TRBD1|TRBJ1-5|TRBV6-6|13|-
CASRIQGAQPQHF
TGTGCCAGCAGGATACAGGGGGCCCAGCCCCAGCATTTT
>-|TRBJ1-2|TRBV5-1|15|-
CASSLTGGGIQGYTF
TGCGCCAGCAGCCTCACCGGGGGGGGGATCCAGGGCTACACCTTC
>-|TRBJ2-5|TRBV18|14|-
CASSPRDNQETQYF
TGTGCCAGCTCACCGAGGGACAACCAAGAGACCCAGTACTTC
>-|TRBJ2-2|TRBV4-3|12|few
CASSPGNWELFF
TGCGCCAGCAGCCCAGGGAATTGGGAGCTGTTTTTT
>-|TRBJ2-1|TRBV2|13|few
CASRQTGINEQFF
TGTGCCAGCAGGCAAACGGGGATCAATGAGCAGTTCTTC
>-|TRBJ2-3|TRBV2|14|few
CASAQGARGDTQYF
TGTGCCAGCGCCCAGGGCGCGCGCGGAGATACGCAGTATTTT
>-|TRBJ1-4|TRBV2|13|once
CASSDISNEKLFF
TGTGCCAGCAGTGATATCAGTAATGAAAAACTGTTTTTT
>-|TRBJ1-2|TRBV5-6|15|-
CASSLRGASSYGYTF
TGTGCCAGCAGCTTGCGGGGGGCGTCTTCTTATGGCTACACCTTC
>TRBD1|TRBJ1-2|TRBV4-3|16|-
CASSQQTGITAGGYTF
TGCGCCAGCAGCCAGCAGACAGGGATTACAGCAGGTGGCTACACCTTC
>TRBD1|TRBJ1-1|TRBV29-1|14|-
CSVGTPGQGAEAFF
TGCAGCGTTGGAACCCCGGGACAGGGCGCTGAAGCTTTCTTT
>-|TRBJ2-4|TRBV5-1|15|-
CASSPGGLVENIQYF
TGCGCCAGCAGCCCGGGGGGCTTAGTGGAAAACATTCAGTACTTC
>-|TRBJ2-7|TRBV5-1|14|-
CASSLGGQLNEQYF
TGCGCCAGCAGCTTGGGAGGACAGTTAAACGAGCAGTACTTC
>-|TRBJ1-1|TRBV6-6|13|-
CASSPPGTTEAFF
TGTGCCAGCAGCCCCCCCGGGACAACTGAAGCTTTCTTT
>-|TRBJ1-1|TRBV19|14|-
CASSGGLGGTEAFF
TGTGCCAGTAGTGGAGGCCTCGGTGGAACTGAAGCTTTCTTT
>TRBD1|TRBJ1-1|TRBV25-1|12|-
CASTEGATFKIF
TGTGCCAGCACCGAGGGGGCGACCTTTAAGATCTTT
>-|TRBJ2-3|TRBV10-3|16|-
CAISESLGQGTDTQYF
TGTGCCATCAGTGAGTCTCTTGGGCAGGGGACAGATACGCAGTATTTT
>TRBD1|TRBJ2-2|TRBV5-1|16|-
CASSNNRGPFAGELFF
TGCGCCAGCAGCAATAACAGGGGCCCCTTCGCCGGGGAGCTGTTTTTT
>TRBD2|TRBJ2-1|TRBV4-3|17|once
CASSPFSSGGGIGEQFF
TGCGCCAGCAGCCCCTTTTCTAGCGGGGGGGGGATCGGGGAGCAGTTCTTC
>-|TRBJ1-2|TRBV6-6|13|-
CASSPGSNYGYTF
TGTGCCAGCAGCCCCGGGAGCAACTATGGCTACACCTTC
>TRBD1|TRBJ2-1|TRBV5-6|16|-
CASRDWTGSSYNEQFF
TGTGCCAGCAGGGATTGGACAGGGAGCTCCTACAATGAGCAGTTCTTC
>-|TRBJ1-1|TRBV5-6|12|-
CASSLGDTEAFF
TGTGCCAGCAGCTTAGGGGACACTGAAGCTTTCTTT
>TRBD2|TRBJ2-1|TRBV6-5|14|-
CASSYSPGGGEQFF
TGTGCCAGCAGTTACTCTCCCGGGGGGGGTGAGCAGTTCTTC
>-|TRBJ2-5|TRBV6-6|13|-
CASRQGKLETQYF
TGTGCCAGCAGGCAGGGCAAACTAGAGACCCAGTACTTC
>TRBD1|TRBJ1-3|TRBV11-2|16|once
CASSYRGQDSGNTIYF
TGTGCCAGCAGCTACAGGGGGCAAGACTCTGGAAACACCATATATTTT
>-|TRBJ1-2|TRBV4-1|16|few
CASSQEPGDYSNGYTF
TGCGCCAGCAGCCAAGAGCCCGGGGACTACTCGAATGGCTACACCTTC
>-|TRBJ2-7|TRBV4-3|15|-
CASSQEQGSSYEQYF
TGCGCCAGCAGCCAAGAGCAGGGGTCGTCCTACGAGCAGTACTTC
>-|TRBJ2-1|TRBV6-1|12|-
CASSDRVNEQFF
TGTGCCAGCAGTGACCGTGTTAATGAGCAGTTCTTC
>-|TRBJ2-2|TRBV19|16|-
CASSIDRGGNTGELFF
TGTGCCAGTAGTATAGATCGGGGAGGGAACACCGGGGAGCTGTTTTTT
>TRBD2|TRBJ2-7|TRBV13|14|-
CASRRSGGTYEQYF
TGTGCCAGCAGACGTAGCGGGGGGACCTACGAGCAGTACTTC
>-|TRBJ1-1|TRBV30|13|-
CAWSVEGNTEAFF
TGTGCCTGGAGTGTAGAGGGGAACACTGAAGCTTTCTTT
>-|TRBJ1-1|TRBV2|13|-
CASRGVPTGPAFF
TGTGCCAGCAGGGGGGTACCTACAGGGCCAGCTTTCTTT
>TRBD1|TRBJ2-3|TRBV2|12|-
CASNGQGDTQYF
TGTGCCAGCAACGGACAGGGAGATACGCAGTATTTT
>-|TRBJ1-3|TRBV12-5|15|-
CASGELRQMGNTIYF
TGTGCTAGTGGGGAGTTAAGACAGATGGGAAACACCATATATTTT
>-|TRBJ1-2|TRBV30|14|-
CAWSPAPEGYGYTF
TGTGCCTGGAGTCCAGCCCCAGAGGGCTATGGCTACACCTTC
>-|TRBJ1-3|TRBV9|13|-
CASSGGRGNTIYF
TGTGCCAGCAGTGGGGGCCGTGGAAACACCATATATTTT
>-|TRBJ1-2|TRBV7-2|16|-
CASTKAAGNSNYGYTF
TGTGCCAGCACCAAAGCGGCTGGCAATTCTAACTATGGCTACACCTTC
>TRBD1|TRBJ1-3|TRBV27|14|few
CASRKQGTGNTIYF
TGTGCCAGCAGGAAACAGGGGACTGGAAACACCATATATTTT
>TRBD1|TRBJ2-7|TRBV6-5|13|-
CASSQGQGGEQYF
TGTGCCAGCAGTCAAGGACAGGGTGGCGAGCAGTACTTC
>-|TRBJ2-7|TRBV7-2|16|-
CASSHTSRGAVYEQYF
TGTGCCAGCAGCCACACGTCCCGGGGGGCTGTATACGAGCAGTACTTC
>-|TRBJ1-1|TRBV5-1|15|-
CASSLSIQGTPEAFF
TGCGCCAGCAGCTTGAGTATCCAGGGGACCCCTGAAGCTTTCTTT
>TRBD2|TRBJ2-3|TRBV7-8|16|-
CASSLALAGATDTQYF
TGTGCCAGCAGCTTAGCTCTAGCGGGGGCCACAGATACGCAGTATTTT
>-|TRBJ2-1|TRBV5-1|15|once
CASSLAVSDHNEQFF
TGCGCCAGCAGCTTGGCTGTTAGCGATCACAATGAGCAGTTCTTC
>-|TRBJ1-1|TRBV29-1|17|-
CSVEDAIGMSGQQKAFF
TGCAGCGTTGAAGATGCAATTGGTATGTCTGGACAGCAAAAAGCTTTCTTT
>-|TRBJ1-1|TRBV11-2|13|few
CASSLVFSRDAFF
TGTGCCAGCAGCTTAGTCTTCTCTCGGGATGCTTTCTTT
>-|TRBJ1-5|TRBV5-8|15|-
CASLSGTYSNQPQHF
TGTGCCAGTCTTTCCGGGACTTATAGCAATCAGCCCCAGCATTTT
>TRBD2|TRBJ2-1|TRBV2|14|once
CASRVAGGYNEQFF
TGTGCCAGTCGCGTAGCGGGGGGCTACAATGAGCAGTTCTTC
>-|TRBJ2-1|TRBV5-4|15|few
CASSLEPDTYNEQFF
TGTGCCAGCAGCTTGGAACCCGACACATACAATGAGCAGTTCTTC
>-|TRBJ2-2|TRBV7-9|14|-
CASSRSGVTGELFF
TGTGCCTCTAGTCGTTCGGGGGTCACCGGGGAGCTGTTTTTT
>-|TRBJ1-1|TRBV6-5|15|once
CASSSGTSWISEAFF
TGTGCCAGCAGTTCCGGGACTTCCTGGATATCTGAAGCTTTCTTT
>TRBD2|TRBJ2-3|TRBV10-3|15|-
CATQLSGGPRDTQYF
TGTGCCACCCAATTAAGCGGGGGGCCCCGGGATACGCAGTATTTT
>TRBD1|TRBJ2-1|TRBV5-1|16|-
CASSVQSTTGGNEQFF
TGCGCCAGCAGCGTCCAGAGTACCACAGGGGGCAATGAGCAGTTCTTC